This T cell receptor (beta chain) was captured by sequencing in a study of T cells in Graves' hyperthyroidism and ophthalmopathy. Looked up from germline, CDR1 is LGHDT and CDR2 is YNNKEL (reference sequence). CDR3 length: 15 residues. The ends were cut back, 2 bases at V and 2 bases at J, with 13 bases in the middle. There were TCR beta CDR3 regions amplified from RNA transcripts. TCR CDR3 regions were first amplified by RT-PCR with HTBI primers. From the multiplex PCR reads, TCRdb called clonotypes with MiXCR, one entry per CDR3 protein. The sample comprises 550,000 to 700,000 distinct CDR3 sequences, more than 45% of which are singletons, and roughly 20% rests with the top ten. In its sample, this clonotype was seen many times.

The chain couples TRBV3-1 to TRBJ2-7; D gene ambiguous. The sample consisted of peripheral blood or thyroid tissue (not recorded which). The receptor comes from an adult woman with Graves' disease, either hyperthyroidism or ophthalmopathy (not recorded which). The CDR3 DNA reads TGTGCCAGCAGCCAATTCCAAATAGGAACCTACGAGCAGTACTTC. It yields the protein CASSQFQIGTYEQYF.